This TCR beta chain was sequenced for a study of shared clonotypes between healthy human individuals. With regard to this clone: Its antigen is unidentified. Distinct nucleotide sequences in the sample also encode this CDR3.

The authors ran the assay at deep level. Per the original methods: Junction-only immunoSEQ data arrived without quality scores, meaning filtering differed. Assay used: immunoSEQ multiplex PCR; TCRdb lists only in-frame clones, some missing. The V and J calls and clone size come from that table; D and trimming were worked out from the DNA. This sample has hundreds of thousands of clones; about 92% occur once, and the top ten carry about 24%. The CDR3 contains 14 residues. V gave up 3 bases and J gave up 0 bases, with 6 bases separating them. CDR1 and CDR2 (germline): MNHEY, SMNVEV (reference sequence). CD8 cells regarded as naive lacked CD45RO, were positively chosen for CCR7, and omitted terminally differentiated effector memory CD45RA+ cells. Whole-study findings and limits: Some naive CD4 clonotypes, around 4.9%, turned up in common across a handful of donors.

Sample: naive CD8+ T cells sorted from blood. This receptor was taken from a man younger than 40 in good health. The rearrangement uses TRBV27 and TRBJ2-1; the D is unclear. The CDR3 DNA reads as TGTGCCAGCAGTTTGCAGAGCTCCTACAATGAGCAGTTCTTC. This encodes CASSLQSSYNEQFF.